The T cell receptor beta chain under discussion was sequenced for a study of blood T cell repertoires in COVID-19. For the study at large: Whether acute or convalescent, the COVID-19 samples came from the United States, Italy and Spain. The cDNA or gDNA used as material had been derived from T cells, B-cell-depleted T cells, or PBMCs.

Per the original data handling: Reference gene primers were amplified, and this amplification served to estimate nucleated cell counts. The repertoire was sequenced with immunoSEQ multiplex PCR; TCRdb's copy has only in-frame clones and lacks some. V and J calls and clone size are given by that table; D and trimming were obtained from the DNA. Of about 85,000 clones listed, around 90% are singletons. This clone has a single count. Looked up from germline, CDR1 is MNHEY and CDR2 is SVGAGI. This CDR3 region has 15 residues. V lost 0 bases and J 3 bases, leaving 12 bases between the germline ends. Sequencing was done on a sample of peripheral blood. The V and J genes are TRBV6-5 and TRBJ2-7, with D possibly TRBD1 on 6 matching bases. This TCR was recovered from a human donor with active COVID-19. The donor label of this sample is uncertain. The CDR3 DNA follows: TGTGCCAGCAGTTACTCCCACGGACAGAACTACGAGCAGTACTTC. Residues: CASSYSHGQNYEQYF.